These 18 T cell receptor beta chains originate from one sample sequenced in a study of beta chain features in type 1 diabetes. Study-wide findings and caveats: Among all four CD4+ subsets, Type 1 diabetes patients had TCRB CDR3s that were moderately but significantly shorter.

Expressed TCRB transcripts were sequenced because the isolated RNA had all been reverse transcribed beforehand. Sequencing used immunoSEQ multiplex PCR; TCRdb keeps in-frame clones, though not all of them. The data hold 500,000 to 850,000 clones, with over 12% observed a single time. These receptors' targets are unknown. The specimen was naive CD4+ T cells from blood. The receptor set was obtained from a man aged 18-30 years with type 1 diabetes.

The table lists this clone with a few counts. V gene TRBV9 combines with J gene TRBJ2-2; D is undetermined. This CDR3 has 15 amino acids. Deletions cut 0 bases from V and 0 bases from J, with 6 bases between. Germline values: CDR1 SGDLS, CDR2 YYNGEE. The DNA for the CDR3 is TGTGCCAGCAGCGTAGCTGGGTCGAACACCGGGGAGCTGTTTTTT. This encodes CASSVAGSNTGELFF. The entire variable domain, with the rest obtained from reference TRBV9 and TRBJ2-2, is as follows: DSGVTQTPKHLITATGQRVTLRCSPRSGDLSVYWYQQSLDQGLQFLIQYYNGEERAKGNILERFSAQQFPDLHSELNLSSLELGDSALYFCASSVAGSNTGELFFGEGSRLTVL.

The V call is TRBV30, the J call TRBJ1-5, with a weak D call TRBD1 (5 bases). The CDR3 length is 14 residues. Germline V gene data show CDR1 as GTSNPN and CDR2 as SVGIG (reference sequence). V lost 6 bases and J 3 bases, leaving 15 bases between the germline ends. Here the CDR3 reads CACSRETANQPQHF. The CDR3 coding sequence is TGTGCCTGCTCCAGGGAGACGGCCAATCAGCCCCAGCATTTT.

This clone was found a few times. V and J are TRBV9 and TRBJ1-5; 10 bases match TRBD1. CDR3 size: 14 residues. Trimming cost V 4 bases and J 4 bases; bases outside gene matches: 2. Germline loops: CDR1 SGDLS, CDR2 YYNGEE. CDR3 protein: CASSRDRGNQPQHF. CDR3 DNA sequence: TGTGCCAGCAGCCGGGACAGGGGTAATCAGCCCCAGCATTTT.

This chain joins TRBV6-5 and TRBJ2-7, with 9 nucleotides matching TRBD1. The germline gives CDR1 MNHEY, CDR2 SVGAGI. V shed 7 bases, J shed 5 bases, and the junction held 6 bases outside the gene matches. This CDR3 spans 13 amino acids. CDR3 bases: TGTGCCAGCAAGGGACAGGGTCGGCACGAGCAGTACTTC. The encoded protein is CASKGQGRHEQYF.

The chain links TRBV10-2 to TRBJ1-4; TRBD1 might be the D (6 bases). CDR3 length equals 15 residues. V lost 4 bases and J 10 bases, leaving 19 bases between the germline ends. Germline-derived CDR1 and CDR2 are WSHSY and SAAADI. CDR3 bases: TGCGCCAGCAGTGGCCTTACCGGGACAACAGGAAAACTGTTTTTT. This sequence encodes CASSGLTGTTGKLFF.

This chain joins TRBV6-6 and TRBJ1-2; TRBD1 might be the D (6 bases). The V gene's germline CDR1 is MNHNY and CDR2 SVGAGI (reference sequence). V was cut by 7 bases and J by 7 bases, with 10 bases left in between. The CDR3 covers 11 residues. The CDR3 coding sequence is TGTGCCAGCACCCAGGGGTCTGGCTACACCTTC. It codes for CASTQGSGYTF.

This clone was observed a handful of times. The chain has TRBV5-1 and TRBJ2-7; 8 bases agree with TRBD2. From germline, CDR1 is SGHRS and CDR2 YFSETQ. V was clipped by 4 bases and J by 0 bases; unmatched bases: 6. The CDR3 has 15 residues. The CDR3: CASSPLAGSSYEQYF. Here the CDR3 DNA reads TGCGCCAGCAGCCCATTAGCGGGAAGCTCCTACGAGCAGTACTTC.

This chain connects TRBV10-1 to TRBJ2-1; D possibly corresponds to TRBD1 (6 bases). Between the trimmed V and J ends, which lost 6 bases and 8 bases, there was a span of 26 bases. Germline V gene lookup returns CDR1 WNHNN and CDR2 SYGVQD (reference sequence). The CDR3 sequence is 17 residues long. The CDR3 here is CASSELLGALKVDEQFF. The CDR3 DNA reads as TGCGCCAGCAGCGAACTACTGGGGGCCCTAAAAGTCGATGAGCAGTTCTTC.

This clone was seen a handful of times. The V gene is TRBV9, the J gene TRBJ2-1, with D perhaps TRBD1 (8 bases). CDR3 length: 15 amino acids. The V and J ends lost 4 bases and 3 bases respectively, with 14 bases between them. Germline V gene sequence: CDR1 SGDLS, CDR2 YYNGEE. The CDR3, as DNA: TGTGCCAGCAGCCCGACAGGGGAGGGCTACAATGAGCAGTTCTTC. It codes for CASSPTGEGYNEQFF.

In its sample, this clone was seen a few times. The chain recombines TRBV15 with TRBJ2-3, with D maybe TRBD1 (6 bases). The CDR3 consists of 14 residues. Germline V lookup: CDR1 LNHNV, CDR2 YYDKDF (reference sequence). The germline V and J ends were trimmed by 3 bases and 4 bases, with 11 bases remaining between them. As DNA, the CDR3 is TGTGCCACCAGCAGCTCGACAGGCTCAGATACGCAGTATTTT. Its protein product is CATSSSTGSDTQYF. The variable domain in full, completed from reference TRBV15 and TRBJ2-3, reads DAMVIQNPRYQVTQFGKPVTLSCSQTLNHNVMYWYQQKSSQAPKLLFHYYDKDFNNEADTPDNFQSRRPNTSFCFLDIRSPGLGDTAMYLCATSSSTGSDTQYFGPGTRLTVL.

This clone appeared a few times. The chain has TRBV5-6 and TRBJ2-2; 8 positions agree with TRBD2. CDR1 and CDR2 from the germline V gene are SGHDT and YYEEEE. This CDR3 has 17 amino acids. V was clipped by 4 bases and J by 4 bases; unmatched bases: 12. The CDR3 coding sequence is TGTGCCAGCAGCGTATACCGAGGAGCGGGAGTCACCGGGGAGCTGTTTTTT. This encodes CASSVYRGAGVTGELFF.

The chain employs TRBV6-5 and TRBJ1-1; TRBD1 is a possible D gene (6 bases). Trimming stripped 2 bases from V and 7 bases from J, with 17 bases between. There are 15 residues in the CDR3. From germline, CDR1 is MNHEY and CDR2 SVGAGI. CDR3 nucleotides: TGTGCCAGCAGTTACACTCCACTCGACAGGCGTGAAGCTTTCTTT. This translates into CASSYTPLDRREAFF.

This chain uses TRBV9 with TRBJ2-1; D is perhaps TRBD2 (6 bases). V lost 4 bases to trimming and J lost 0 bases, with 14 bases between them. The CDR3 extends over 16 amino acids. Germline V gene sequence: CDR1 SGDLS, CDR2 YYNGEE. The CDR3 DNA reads TGTGCCAGCAGCCTAGGACTATCCAGCTCCTACAATGAGCAGTTCTTC. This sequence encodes CASSLGLSSSYNEQFF.

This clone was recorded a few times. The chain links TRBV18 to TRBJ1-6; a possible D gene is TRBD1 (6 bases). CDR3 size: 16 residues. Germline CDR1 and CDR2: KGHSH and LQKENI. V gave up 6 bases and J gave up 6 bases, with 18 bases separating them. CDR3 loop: CASSATMDSVNSPLHF. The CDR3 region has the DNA TGTGCCAGCTCCGCCACCATGGACAGCGTTAATTCACCCCTCCACTTT.

This CDR3 is CARELAVLGDQYF. In DNA form, the CDR3 reads TGTGCCAGGGAACTAGCCGTGCTGGGGGACCAGTACTTC. The chain is built from TRBV7-2 and TRBJ2-5; tentative D call: TRBD2 (6 bases). Germline V CDR1 and CDR2: SGHTA, FQGNSA. CDR3 length: 13 amino acids. The V gene lost 9 bases and the J gene lost 10 bases, with 21 bases spanning the gap.

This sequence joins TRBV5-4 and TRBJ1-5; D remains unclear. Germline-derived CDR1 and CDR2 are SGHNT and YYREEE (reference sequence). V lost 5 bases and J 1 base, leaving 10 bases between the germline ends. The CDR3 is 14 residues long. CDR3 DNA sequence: TGTGCCAGCAGTCAAGGGCTGAGCAATCAGCCCCAGCATTTT. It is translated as CASSQGLSNQPQHF.

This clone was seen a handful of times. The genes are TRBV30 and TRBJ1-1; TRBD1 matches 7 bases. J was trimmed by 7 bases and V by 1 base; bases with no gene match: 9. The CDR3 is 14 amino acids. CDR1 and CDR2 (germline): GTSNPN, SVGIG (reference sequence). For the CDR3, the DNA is TGTGCCTGGAGTGGCGGGACAGAGCTTAATGAAGCTTTCTTT. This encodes CAWSGGTELNEAFF.

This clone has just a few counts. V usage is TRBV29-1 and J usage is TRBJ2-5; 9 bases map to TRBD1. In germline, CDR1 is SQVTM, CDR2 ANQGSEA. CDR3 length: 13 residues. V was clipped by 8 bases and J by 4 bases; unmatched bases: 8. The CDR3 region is CSLGQGLGETQYF. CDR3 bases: TGCAGCCTCGGACAGGGGCTCGGAGAGACCCAGTACTTC.